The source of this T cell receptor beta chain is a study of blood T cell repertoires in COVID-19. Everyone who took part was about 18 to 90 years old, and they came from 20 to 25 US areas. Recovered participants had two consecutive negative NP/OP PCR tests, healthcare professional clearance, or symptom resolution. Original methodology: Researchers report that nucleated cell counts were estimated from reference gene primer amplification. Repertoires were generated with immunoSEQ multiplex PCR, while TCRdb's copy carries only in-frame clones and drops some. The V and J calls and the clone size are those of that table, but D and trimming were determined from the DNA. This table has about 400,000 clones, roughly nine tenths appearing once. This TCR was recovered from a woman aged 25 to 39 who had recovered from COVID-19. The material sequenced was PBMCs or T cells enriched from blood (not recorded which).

In DNA, the CDR3 is TGTGCCAGCAGTTTCAACAGGATAACCGGGGAGCTGTTTTTT. Translated, it gives CASSFNRITGELFF. The chain joins TRBV27 to TRBJ2-2, with D possibly TRBD1 on 5 matching bases. The V gene lost 3 bases and the J gene lost 5 bases, with 10 bases spanning the gap. Germline CDR1 is MNHEY and CDR2 is SMNVEV (reference sequence). This CDR3 region has 14 residues.